The clone carrying this T cell receptor (beta chain) was detected ten times or more. The sample comes from a study of early T cells in non-severe SARS-CoV-2 infection. The protocol attached unique molecular identifiers to individual cDNA molecules. TCRdb independently ran MiXCR on the 5' RACE reads; one entry per CDR3 protein. The repertoire holds about 81,000 distinct CDR3 sequences, with 5% to 7% as singletons. The V end was cut by 5 bases, the J end by 4 bases, with 17 bases between. This CDR3 spans 15 amino acids. Per the germline V gene, CDR1 is MNHNS and CDR2 is SASEGT. The sequence derives from an adult who was a healthcare worker with PCR-confirmed SARS-CoV-2 infection or an uninfected control (not recorded which). The chain links TRBV6-1 to TRBJ1-2; D is uncertain. The sample was whole blood. The CDR3 DNA sequence: TGTGCCAGCAGTTTTCAGGCGGGCTCCCCCTATGGCTACACCTTC. Residues: CASSFQAGSPYGYTF.